The 18 T cell receptor beta chains listed next were all sequenced from one sample in a study of T cells in Graves' hyperthyroidism and ophthalmopathy. TCR beta CDR3 region amplification was performed from RNA transcripts. An initial round of RT-PCR targeting the TCR CDR3 relied on the HTBI primer set. In TCRdb, the multiplex PCR reads were re-called with MiXCR into one record per CDR3 protein. This sample carries over 500,000 distinct CDR3 sequences, about 15% of them seen once, and the ten largest clones take more than 11%. The material sequenced was blood. The receptors derive from a woman aged 35 to 49 with Graves' hyperthyroidism.

This clonotype was counted many times. The chain is built from TRBV18 and TRBJ2-3, with 9 bases lining up with TRBD1. CDR1 and CDR2 from the germline V gene are KGHSH and LQKENI. The V gene end was trimmed by 6 bases and the J gene end by 9 bases; junction bases not matched to a gene: 4. This CDR3 region has 12 residues. CDR3 in amino acids: CASSGDRETQYF. The CDR3 DNA sequence: TGTGCCAGCTCGGGGGACAGGGAGACGCAGTATTTT.

This clonotype has a handful of counts. This chain links TRBV9 with TRBJ1-1; tentatively, D is TRBD1 (5 bases). The CDR3 loop spans 13 amino acids. Germline V gene lookup returns CDR1 SGDLS and CDR2 YYNGEE. Trimming removed 5 bases at V and 10 bases at J, with 18 bases between. The CDR3 spells CASSDLQAPPAFF. CDR3 nucleotide sequence: TGTGCCAGCAGTGACTTACAGGCACCGCCAGCTTTCTTT.

This clonotype was observed a handful of times. This clone may be a read error of a much larger clone one base away. Likely a read error: the CDR3 ends without its conserved phenylalanine or tryptophan. V usage is TRBV7-9 and J usage is TRBJ2-3; 10 bases fit TRBD2. The CDR3 runs to 16 residues. Trimming removed 5 bases from V and 0 bases from J; junction bases left unmatched: 5. CDR1 and CDR2 (germline): SEHNR, FQNEAQ (reference sequence). The CDR3 loop is CASSKSGRVSTDTQYL. For the CDR3, the DNA is TGTGCCAGCAGCAAGAGCGGGAGGGTTAGCACAGATACGCAGTATTTA.

The chain carries TRBV20-1 and TRBJ2-7; no clear D gene. Germline CDR1 DFQATT, CDR2 SNEGSKA (reference sequence). The CDR3 consists of 14 residues. V was pared by 7 bases and J by 1 base, with 17 bases between. CDR3 sequence reads: CSDPYHGRSYEQYF. For the CDR3, the DNA is TGCAGTGACCCCTATCATGGACGTTCCTACGAGCAGTACTTC.

This clonotype was picked up many times. The chain recombines TRBV2 with TRBJ2-7; 10 bases fit TRBD2. CDR1 is SNHLY, CDR2 FYNNEI, per germline. The CDR3 length is 16 residues. The V segment lost 1 base and the J segment 0 bases; nucleotides outside the gene matches: 3. CDR3: CASSEDSSGSSYEQYF. The CDR3 DNA sequence: TGTGCCAGCAGTGAAGATTCTAGCGGGAGCTCCTACGAGCAGTACTTC. The complete variable domain, with remaining parts taken from reference TRBV2 and TRBJ2-7, reads EPEVTQTPSHQVTQMGQEVILRCVPISNHLYFYWYRQILGQKVEFLVSFYNNEISEKSEIFDDQFSVERPDGSNFTLKIRSTKLEDSAMYFCASSEDSSGSSYEQYFGPGTRLTVT.

This clonotype occurred many times. The CDR3, as DNA: TGTGCCAGCTCACCTCCCGGTTTAGCGGGAAAGGAGCAGTTCTTC. Translating gives CASSPPGLAGKEQFF. The rearrangement joins TRBV18 to TRBJ2-1; 8 bases are shared with TRBD2. The CDR3 consists of 15 residues. The J segment lost 10 bases and the V segment lost 3 bases, leaving 11 bases of the junction unmatched. CDR1 and CDR2 (germline): KGHSH, LQKENI.

This clonotype was seen at least ten times. V and J are TRBV6-1 and TRBJ2-6; the D is unclear. There are 14 residues in the CDR3. The germline V and J ends were trimmed by 8 bases and 0 bases, with 8 bases remaining between them. Germline CDR1 MNHNS, CDR2 SASEGT. The CDR3 DNA reads TGTGCCAGCGGTGGGTCCTCTGGGGCCAACGTCCTGACTTTC. Translated, it gives CASGGSSGANVLTF.

This clonotype was picked up a small number of times. This chain links TRBV10-3 with TRBJ2-7, with TRBD2 matching over 8 bases. Per germline, CDR1 ENHRY and CDR2 SYGVKD. After removal of 7 bases from V and 6 bases from J, the junction contained 11 bases not matched to a gene. This CDR3 has 14 residues. The CDR3 DNA is TGTGCCATCACCCACGGGGGGGGGACCGGCGAGCAGTACTTC. This gives the protein CAITHGGGTGEQYF.

This clonotype was seen repeatedly, ten times or more. This sequence joins TRBV6-1 and TRBJ2-4; D call uncertain. Looked up from germline, CDR1 is MNHNS and CDR2 is SASEGT. This CDR3 has 16 residues. V was trimmed by 5 bases and J by 0 bases, leaving 14 bases between them. The CDR3 region is CASSIDGYLAKNIQYF. In nucleotides, the CDR3 is TGTGCCAGCAGTATAGACGGATATCTAGCCAAAAACATTCAGTACTTC.

This clonotype has a count of ten or more. V and J are TRBV2 and TRBJ2-1; 11 bases agree with TRBD2. V lost 7 bases and J lost 2; bases outside the gene matches: 4. The CDR3 consists of 15 residues. Germline V gene sequence: CDR1 SNHLY, CDR2 FYNNEI. The CDR3 is CASKAGLAAYNEQFF. The CDR3 bases are TGTGCCAGCAAGGCGGGACTAGCGGCCTACAATGAGCAGTTCTTC. Drawing the rest from reference TRBV2 and TRBJ2-1, the complete variable domain is EPEVTQTPSHQVTQMGQEVILRCVPISNHLYFYWYRQILGQKVEFLVSFYNNEISEKSEIFDDQFSVERPDGSNFTLKIRSTKLEDSAMYFCASKAGLAAYNEQFFGPGTRLTVL.

This clonotype was found many times. This sequence joins TRBV7-9 and TRBJ2-3, with 11 bases matching TRBD2. CDR3 length equals 17 residues. After removal of 0 bases from V and 7 bases from J, the junction contained 9 bases not matched to a gene. Germline CDR1 is SEHNR and CDR2 is FQNEAQ (reference sequence). The chain's CDR3 is CASSLAGRLAGGNTQYF. The CDR3 DNA reads TGTGCCAGCAGCTTAGCAGGACGTCTAGCGGGAGGAAATACGCAGTATTTT.

As DNA, the CDR3 is TGCGCCAGCAGCAATGCCGGGACAGGGGGTTATGAGCAGTTCTTC. Translation gives CASSNAGTGGYEQFF. This chain uses TRBV5-1 with TRBJ2-1, with 11 bases matching TRBD1. The CDR3 is made up of 15 amino acids. The V segment lost 4 bases and the J segment 8 bases; nucleotides outside the gene matches: 8. CDR1 is SGHRS and CDR2 is YFSETQ in the germline V gene. The whole variable domain, remainder taken from reference TRBV5-1 and TRBJ2-1, is KAGVTQTPRYLIKTRGQQVTLSCSPISGHRSVSWYQQTPGQGLQFLFEYFSETQRNKGNFPGRFSGRQFSNSRSEMNVSTLELGDSALYLCASSNAGTGGYEQFFGPGTRLTVL.

The sample holds many counts of this clonotype. This chain joins TRBV6-1 and TRBJ1-1; no clear D gene. There are 12 residues in the CDR3. The germline gives CDR1 MNHNS, CDR2 SASEGT. V gave up 2 bases and J gave up 10 bases, with 11 bases separating them. The CDR3, as DNA: TGTGCCAGCAGTGAAACCAGTCCGTCAGCTTTCTTT. This gives the protein CASSETSPSAFF.

This clonotype was detected a few times. The rearrangement joins TRBV5-1 to TRBJ2-7; no reliable D call. The V and J ends lost 0 bases and 5 bases respectively, with 12 bases between them. This CDR3 contains 14 residues. Looked up from germline, CDR1 is SGHRS and CDR2 is YFSETQ. This CDR3 reads CASSLGPPSHEQYF. The DNA of the CDR3 is TGCGCCAGCAGCTTGGGACCCCCTTCTCACGAGCAGTACTTC.

CDR3 DNA: TGTGCCAGCAGCTTAGCGCCGGGGCCGAACACCGGGGAGCTGTTTTTT. The encoded protein is CASSLAPGPNTGELFF. The V and J genes are TRBV7-2 and TRBJ2-2; either TRBD1 or TRBD2 may fit D (5 bases each). The ends were cut back, 0 bases at V and 0 bases at J, with 8 bases in the middle. This CDR3 contains 16 residues. Per the germline V gene, CDR1 is SGHTA and CDR2 is FQGNSA. Supplemented by reference TRBV7-2 and TRBJ2-2, the full variable domain reads GAGVSQSPSNKVTEKGKDVELRCDPISGHTALYWYRQSLGQGLEFLIYFQGNSAPDKSGLPSDRFSAERTGGSVSTLTIQRTQQEDSAVYLCASSLAPGPNTGELFFGEGSRLTVL.

This rearrangement joins TRBV6-1 to TRBJ1-2, with D unresolved. Trimming removed 4 bases at V and 2 bases at J, with 11 bases between. This CDR3 has 14 amino acids. Germline CDR1 is MNHNS and CDR2 is SASEGT. The CDR3 DNA sequence: TGTGCCAGCAGTGTGGGTAACTTGAACTATGGCTACACCTTC. Its translation is CASSVGNLNYGYTF.

V and J are TRBV19 and TRBJ1-6, with D possibly being TRBD1 (5 bases). The CDR3 contains 15 residues. CDR1 is LNHDA and CDR2 is SQIVND in the germline V gene (reference sequence). Trimming stripped 8 bases from V and 8 bases from J, with 19 bases between. The CDR3 nucleotides are TGTGCCAGTCGCCCGGGGGGGAGTTTTGATTCACCCCTCCACTTT. This codes for CASRPGGSFDSPLHF.

Concerning this clonotype itself: Germline is not matched at one junction end, which may reflect a read error. The chain combines TRBV20-1 with TRBJ2-3; TRBD2 matches at 9 bases. The CDR3 runs 14 residues. CDR1 DFQATT and CDR2 SNEGSKA come from the germline V gene (reference sequence). For the CDR3, the DNA is TGCAGTGCTCCGAGCGGGACTAGCCCAGATACGCAGTGTTTT. This translates into CSAPSGTSPDTQCF.